This TCR beta chain appears in the sequencing data of a study of cytomegalovirus exposure and HLA in healthy donors. A multiplex PCR was run with 60 Vbeta primers and 13 Jbeta primers. TCRdb's copy holds only in-frame clones and misses some; the assay was immunoSEQ multiplex PCR. The repertoire has 100,000 or so clones, 70% to 85% of them found once; the top ten carry 3.1%. The germline V gene has CDR1 SGHNT and CDR2 YYREEE (reference sequence). The CDR3 has 16 residues. V lost 0 bases and J 2 bases, leaving 11 bases between the germline ends. Study-level findings and limits: Productive status was seen about 87% or about 30% of the time for most TCR beta V segments in an earlier analysis. There were 160 or so TCR beta chains listed as cytomegalovirus-associated. A later analysis by the authors found several of the most significant clusters apparently linked to common viral pathogens.

Concerning this clone itself: Its cognate antigen is unknown.

Sample: PBMCs. The chain combines TRBV5-4 with TRBJ2-2, with D possibly being TRBD2 (7 bases). This clonotype was sampled from a woman aged 40 to 49 in good health and CMV-seronegative. CDR3 DNA: TGTGCCAGCAGCTTGGACGGGGGGCGCAACACCGGGGAGCTGTTTTTT. Translation gives CASSLDGGRNTGELFF.